The clone carrying this TCR beta chain has a handful of counts. Its antigen is still unknown. Germline V gene sequence: CDR1 SGDLS, CDR2 YYNGEE. The CDR3 totals 15 residues. V was pared by 3 bases and J by 2 bases, with 15 bases between. The data stem from a study of beta chain features in type 1 diabetes. Study observations and caveats: People with Type 1 diabetes carried modestly yet significantly shorter TCRB CDR3s in all four CD4+ subsets.

Investigators reverse transcribed all isolated RNA, so they sequenced expressed TCRB transcripts. Measured with immunoSEQ multiplex PCR; TCRdb has only the in-frame clones, and not every one. The sample shows a few hundred thousand clones, around 10% of them seen only once. Heparinised blood was drawn once per donor, averaging around 120 mL. The TCR comes from a man aged 30 to 45 with type 1 diabetes. Sequencing was carried out using central memory CD4+ T cells from blood. The genes are TRBV9 and TRBJ2-7; D may correspond to TRBD1 or TRBD2 (6 bases each). This CDR3 is CASSAGDRGPYEQYF. The CDR3 DNA is TGTGCCAGCAGCGCCGGCGATCGGGGGCCCTACGAGCAGTACTTC.